These 11 T cell receptor beta chains came from one sample sequenced in a study of cytomegalovirus exposure and HLA in healthy donors. Primers included in the PCR were 60 Vbeta and 13 Jbeta primers. Data came from immunoSEQ multiplex PCR; TCRdb stores just in-frame clones and leaves some out. The table shows approximately 190,000 clones, with approximately 12% occurring only once. The specimen sequenced was PBMCs. The source is a man between 45 and 60 years old in good health and CMV-seropositive.

The chain carries TRBV14 and TRBJ2-1; 8 bases align to TRBD1. The V and J ends lost 4 bases and 9 bases, in that order; junction bases with no gene match: 5. The CDR3 totals 13 residues. The germline CDR1 and CDR2 sequences are SGHDN and FVKESK. CDR3 DNA: TGTGCCAGCAGCCTAGCAGGGGGCGGTGAGCAGTTCTTC. Amino acids: CASSLAGGGEQFF.

V is TRBV5-8 and J is TRBJ1-1, with a possible D match to TRBD1 (5 bases). Germline CDR1 and CDR2: SGHTS and YDEGEE. V lost 0 bases and J 4 bases, leaving 10 bases between the germline ends. CDR3 size: 14 residues. The CDR3 DNA follows: TGTGCCAGCAGCTTGGCCGGGGGAGTCACTGAAGCTTTCTTT. Translating it yields CASSLAGGVTEAFF.

The rearrangement uses TRBV19 and TRBJ1-1, with a weak D call TRBD1 (6 bases). This CDR3 region has 14 residues. Germline values: CDR1 LNHDA, CDR2 SQIVND (reference sequence). Trimming removed 7 bases from V and 0 bases from J, with 12 bases in between. CDR3 residues: CASTQGILNTEAFF. The CDR3, as DNA: TGTGCCAGTACGCAGGGGATCTTGAACACTGAAGCTTTCTTT.

About this clone: The same CDR3 can be traced to other DNA sequences in this sample. This rearrangement joins TRBV19 to TRBJ1-1, with D unclear. This CDR3 contains 13 residues. The V gene's germline CDR1 is LNHDA and CDR2 SQIVND (reference sequence). The germline V and J ends were trimmed by 3 bases and 0 bases, with 5 bases remaining between them. CDR3 protein: CASSISVNTEAFF. As DNA, the CDR3 is TGTGCCAGTAGTATCTCTGTGAACACTGAAGCTTTCTTT.

The V and J genes are TRBV9 and TRBJ2-3; 9 bases are a match to TRBD1. J was trimmed by 1 base and V by 0 bases; bases with no gene match: 0. The CDR3 spans 15 residues. Germline V gene sequence: CDR1 SGDLS, CDR2 YYNGEE. In nucleotides, the CDR3 is TGTGCCAGCAGCGTAGGGGACAGGGGCACAGATACGCAGTATTTT. Protein sequence: CASSVGDRGTDTQYF. Using reference TRBV9 and TRBJ2-3 for the parts outside the CDR3, the full variable domain is DSGVTQTPKHLITATGQRVTLRCSPRSGDLSVYWYQQSLDQGLQFLIQYYNGEERAKGNILERFSAQQFPDLHSELNLSSLELGDSALYFCASSVGDRGTDTQYFGPGTRLTVL.

The CDR3 DNA follows: TGTGCCACCAGCATGCCGGGACAGGACTTTTATGGCTACACCTTC. Its protein product is CATSMPGQDFYGYTF. The chain carries TRBV15 and TRBJ1-2; 8 bases agree with TRBD1. Germline V gives CDR1 LNHNV, CDR2 YYDKDF (reference sequence). The CDR3 consists of 15 residues. Trimming cost V 4 bases and J 5 bases; bases outside gene matches: 9.

A few counts support this clone. The chain joins TRBV9 to TRBJ1-3; D gene unclear. V lost 8 bases to trimming and J lost 3 bases, with 9 bases between them. Per germline, CDR1 SGDLS and CDR2 YYNGEE. The CDR3 extends over 12 amino acids. CDR3 amino acids: CASVSVGNTIYF. CDR3 bases: TGTGCCAGTGTTTCGGTTGGAAACACCATATATTTT.

This clone was counted only a few times. The chain employs TRBV28 and TRBJ1-1, with TRBD1 matching 12 bases. The CDR3 consists of 18 residues. The germline V gene encodes CDR1 MDHEN and CDR2 SYDVKM. V was clipped by 7 bases and J by 1 base; unmatched bases: 13. DNA for the CDR3: TGTGCCAGCATCGTTCGTGGGACAGGGGGCTCAAGGAACACTGAAGCTTTCTTT. Translated: CASIVRGTGGSRNTEAFF.

The rearrangement links TRBV6-5 to TRBJ1-1; 10 nucleotides match TRBD1. The germline V gene encodes CDR1 MNHEY and CDR2 SVGAGI. V shed 5 bases and J 1 base; nucleotides not matched to a gene: 4. The length of the CDR3 is 15 residues. The CDR3 spells CASSPRDRGNTEAFF. DNA of the CDR3: TGTGCCAGCAGTCCCAGGGACAGGGGGAACACTGAAGCTTTCTTT.

The rearrangement links TRBV6-1 to TRBJ1-3, with TRBD1 matching over 8 bases. Trimming took 7 bases from V and 0 from J; bases not matched to a gene: 5. The CDR3 runs to 15 residues. Per the germline V gene, CDR1 is MNHNS and CDR2 is SASEGT. CDR3 loop: CASIFGQGSGNTIYF. The CDR3, as DNA: TGTGCCAGCATTTTCGGACAGGGCTCTGGAAACACCATATATTTT.

This clone showed up just a few times. The chain combines TRBV2 with TRBJ2-5; 12 bases are shared with TRBD1. The length of the CDR3 is 15 residues. The V segment lost 5 bases and the J segment 4 bases; nucleotides outside the gene matches: 5. The germline V gene has CDR1 SNHLY and CDR2 FYNNEI. CDR3 amino acids: CASSWDRGRGETQYF. Here the CDR3 DNA reads TGTGCCAGCAGTTGGGACAGGGGGCGAGGAGAGACCCAGTACTTC.